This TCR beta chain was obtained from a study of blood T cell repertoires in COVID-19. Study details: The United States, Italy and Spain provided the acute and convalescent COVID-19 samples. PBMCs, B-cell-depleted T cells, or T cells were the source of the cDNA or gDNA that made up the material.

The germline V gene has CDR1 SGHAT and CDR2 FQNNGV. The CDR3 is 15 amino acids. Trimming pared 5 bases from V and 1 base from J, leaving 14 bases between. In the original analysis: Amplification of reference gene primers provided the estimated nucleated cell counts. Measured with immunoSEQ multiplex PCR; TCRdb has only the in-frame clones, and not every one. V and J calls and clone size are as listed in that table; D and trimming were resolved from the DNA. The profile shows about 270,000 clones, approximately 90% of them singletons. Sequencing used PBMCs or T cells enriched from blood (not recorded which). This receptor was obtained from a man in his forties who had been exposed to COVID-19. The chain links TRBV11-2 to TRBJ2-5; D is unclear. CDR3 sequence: CASSNRQTAQETQYF. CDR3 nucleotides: TGTGCCAGCAGCAACCGTCAAACAGCCCAAGAGACCCAGTACTTC.